The clone carrying this T cell receptor beta chain has just a few counts. Its specificity is not known. This sample was taken from a study of T-cell reconstitution after alpha-beta-depleted transplantation in children. Looked up from germline, CDR1 is SGHTA and CDR2 is FQGNSA. This CDR3 region has 10 residues. Preparing the TCRbeta library involved the use of unique molecular identifiers. From the PCR reads, TCRdb called clonotypes with MiXCR, one entry per CDR3 protein. The sample has more than 200,000 distinct CDR3 sequences; about 25% are singletons. The study's findings and limits: In some patients, recipient T cells and intrathymic progenitors surviving conditioning explained high day-60 diversity. Among T cells one year after transplant, newly produced cells accounted for most counts and diversity. Expanded clones from the graft, numbering several hundred, reportedly supplied alpha-beta T cells about two months after transplant.

The receptor's source is a girl aged 2-10 years with Fanconi anemia, due to receive a stem cell transplant. This chain uses TRBV7-2 with TRBJ1-3; D is unresolved. The sequencing used PBMCs, collected before TCRalphabeta/CD19-depleted stem cell transplant. The CDR3 DNA sequence: TGTGTCAGAAGCATAAACACCATATATTTT. The encoded protein is CVRSINTIYF.